The clone carrying this T cell receptor (beta chain) was observed a few times. The CDR3 is made up of 15 amino acids. V was clipped by 2 bases and J by 0 bases; unmatched bases: 3. Germline CDR1 is SGHNT and CDR2 is YYREEE (reference sequence). Donors comprised healthy HIV-negative adults lacking recent acute infections or vaccinations. Nashville, Tennessee was home to all donors, who were Caucasian adults. This sample was included in a study of shared clonotypes between healthy human individuals. Assay: immunoSEQ multiplex PCR; the TCRdb copy retains only in-frame clones and omits some. The sample includes nearly 500,000 clones, 60% to 85% seen only once; the top ten take roughly 13%.

The sequencing sample was made of PBMCs. The V and J genes are TRBV5-4 and TRBJ2-7; 9 bases fit TRBD2. This receptor was taken from a woman between 40 and 55 years old in good health. Some clones in this sample may be carry-over from other donors' samples. This chain's CDR3 is CASSLGTSYSYEQYF. For the CDR3, the DNA is TGTGCCAGCAGCTTAGGGACTAGCTACTCCTACGAGCAGTACTTC.